This T cell receptor beta chain was recorded in a study of CD4 T cells in relation to SARS-CoV-2 and coronaviruses. Produced via immunoSEQ multiplex PCR; TCRdb's table is partial and in-frame only. The sample carries about 20,000 clones, roughly 66% recorded once. For this clone: The antigen is unknown.

Trimming cost V 6 bases and J 0 bases, with 12 bases left between them. CDR1 SNHLY and CDR2 FYNNEI come from the germline V gene. CDR3 length equals 14 residues. CD4+ T cells from unexposed donors were obtained before the COVID-19 pandemic (2011-2018). The cells were cultured for around ten days before CD4+ T cells were isolated. Sequences were obtained from CD4+ T cells from PBMCs, cultured in vitro. The sequence was collected from a human donor in good health. This chain connects TRBV2 to TRBJ2-7; perhaps TRBD1 as D (5 bases). Here the CDR3 DNA reads TGTGCCAGCAGCGCGCAGGGAAGCTCCTACGAGCAGTACTTC. Residues: CASSAQGSSYEQYF.